The next 11 T cell receptor beta chains were all read from a single sample in a study of T cell repertoires in cytomegalovirus infection. TCRdb reanalysed the reads using MiXCR and keeps one entry per CDR3 protein. The sample holds hundreds of thousands of distinct CDR3 sequences, 9.6% seen once. The sequenced material came from PBMCs. The receptors were gathered from a human donor in good health (CMV status not recorded). Some clones in this sample may be carry-over from other donors' samples.

Ten or more counts support this clonotype. This sequence joins TRBV14 and TRBJ2-2; D is undetermined. Per the germline V gene, CDR1 is SGHDN and CDR2 is FVKESK. The CDR3 extends over 17 amino acids. The V end lost 0 bases, the J end lost 3 bases, and 14 bases lay between the germline ends. CDR3 region: CASSQDGSSRHTGELFF. The CDR3 bases are TGTGCCAGCAGCCAAGATGGTAGTAGCAGACACACCGGGGAGCTGTTTTTT.

This clonotype has at least ten counts. The chain couples TRBV7-8 to TRBJ1-2; D is perhaps TRBD1 (6 bases). The CDR3 length is 15 residues. V was trimmed by 4 bases and J by 1 base, leaving 13 bases between them. Germline-derived CDR1 and CDR2 are SGHVS and FQNEAQ. The CDR3 sequence is CASSSRDTINYGYTF. The CDR3 DNA follows: TGTGCCAGCAGCTCCCGGGACACTATTAACTATGGCTACACCTTC.

The chain couples TRBV20-1 to TRBJ2-1; D perhaps matches TRBD2 (6 bases). Germline CDR1 is DFQATT and CDR2 is SNEGSKA (reference sequence). V was cut by 6 bases and J by 3 bases, with 12 bases left in between. The CDR3 spans 13 residues. The chain's CDR3 is CSAKGTFYNEQFF. The CDR3 DNA reads TGCAGTGCAAAAGGGACTTTCTACAATGAGCAGTTCTTC.

The chain recombines TRBV29-1 with TRBJ2-5; D possibly corresponds to TRBD2 (6 bases). The CDR3 totals 14 residues. Trimming took off 7 bases at V and 3 bases at J, with 18 bases between the two ends. Germline values: CDR1 SQVTM, CDR2 ANQGSEA. The CDR3 bases are TGCAGCGCAACCGGGACTTCCAGGAAAGAGACCCAGTACTTC. Its protein is CSATGTSRKETQYF.

This clonotype was seen repeatedly, ten times or more. This sequence joins TRBV28 and TRBJ2-5, with TRBD1 matching over 10 bases. V lost 3 bases and J lost 5; bases outside the gene matches: 9. CDR1 is MDHEN and CDR2 is SYDVKM in the germline V gene. The CDR3 contains 16 residues. CDR3 protein: CASSFVGQGLGETQYF. CDR3 nucleotides: TGTGCCAGCAGTTTCGTGGGACAGGGGCTAGGGGAGACCCAGTACTTC.

Ten or more counts support this clonotype. The chain combines TRBV20-1 with TRBJ2-4, with 9 positions matching TRBD2. This CDR3 has 13 amino acids. Germline CDR1 reads DFQATT; CDR2 reads SNEGSKA (reference sequence). V shed 0 bases, J shed 8 bases, and the junction held 2 bases outside the gene matches. The CDR3 coding sequence is TGCAGTGCTAGAGAGCGGGGGGGCCACATTCAGTACTTC. It encodes CSARERGGHIQYF.

This clonotype was recorded many times. The V gene is TRBV12-3 or TRBV12-4, the J gene TRBJ2-7; D uncertain. V lost 6 bases, J lost 2 bases, and 11 bases lay in between. CDR3 size: 13 residues. In DNA form, the CDR3 reads TGTGCCAGCAGCCCCGACACGACCTACGAGCAGTACTTC. It yields the protein CASSPDTTYEQYF.

This clonotype turned up a few times. The genes are TRBV18 and TRBJ2-1, with 7 nucleotides matching TRBD2. The J segment lost 0 bases and the V segment lost 3 bases, leaving 5 bases of the junction unmatched. Germline-derived CDR1 and CDR2 are KGHSH and LQKENI. This CDR3 region has 16 residues. CDR3 protein: CASSPYSGGSYNEQFF. The CDR3, as DNA: TGTGCCAGCTCACCCTACTCGGGGGGCTCCTACAATGAGCAGTTCTTC.

The CDR3 loop is CASSPPSGTEYNEQFF. CDR3 nucleotide sequence: TGTGCCAGCAGTCCCCCATCCGGGACGGAATACAATGAGCAGTTCTTC. The chain is built from TRBV7-9 and TRBJ2-1, with D possibly being TRBD1 or TRBD2 (5 bases each). Germline values: CDR1 SEHNR, CDR2 FQNEAQ (reference sequence). The CDR3 extends over 16 amino acids. Trimming removed 6 bases from V and 4 bases from J, with 19 bases in between.

The V call is TRBV7-9, the J call TRBJ2-5; D is perhaps TRBD1 or TRBD2 (7 bases each). Germline assignment: CDR1 SEHNR and CDR2 FQNEAQ (reference sequence). V lost 10 bases to trimming and J lost 5 bases, with 23 bases between them. The CDR3 has 15 amino acids. The DNA for the CDR3 is TGTGCCATCAGTTCTTTTCAGGGGGGAGGGGAGACCCAGTACTTC. Protein product: CAISSFQGGGETQYF.

This clonotype was seen ten or more times. This sequence joins TRBV12-5 and TRBJ1-5; D might be TRBD1 (5 bases). Deletions cut 4 bases from V and 6 bases from J, with 10 bases between. Germline V gene data show CDR1 as LGHNT and CDR2 as FRNRAP. This CDR3 spans 13 amino acids. The CDR3 DNA reads as TGTGCTAGTGGTTGGGGGGGACGTCAGCCCCAGCATTTT. Its protein product is CASGWGGRQPQHF. Filled out from reference TRBV12-5 and TRBJ1-5, the complete variable domain reads DARVTQTPRHKVTEMGQEVTMRCQPILGHNTVFWYRQTMMQGLELLAYFRNRAPLDDSGMPKDRFSAEMPDATLATLKIQPSEPRDSAVYFCASGWGGRQPQHFGDGTRLSIL.